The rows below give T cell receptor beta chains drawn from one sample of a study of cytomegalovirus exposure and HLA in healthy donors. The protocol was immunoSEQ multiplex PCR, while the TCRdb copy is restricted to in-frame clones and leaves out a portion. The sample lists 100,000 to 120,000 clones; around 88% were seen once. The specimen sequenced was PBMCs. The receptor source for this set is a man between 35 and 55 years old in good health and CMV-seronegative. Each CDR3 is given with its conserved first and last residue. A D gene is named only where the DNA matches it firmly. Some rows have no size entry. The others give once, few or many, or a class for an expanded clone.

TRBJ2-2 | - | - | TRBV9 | CASSVTGGNTGELFF | TGTGCCAGCAGCGTAACCGGGGGGAACACCGGGGAGCTGTTTTTT
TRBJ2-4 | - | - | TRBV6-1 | CASRQVAAKNIQYF | TGTGCCAGCAGACAAGTTGCAGCCAAAAACATTCAGTACTTC
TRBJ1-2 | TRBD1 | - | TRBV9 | CASSAGQGNYGYTF | TGTGCCAGCAGCGCCGGACAGGGGAACTATGGCTACACCTTC
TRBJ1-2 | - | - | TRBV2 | CASSRGNYGYTF | TGTGCCAGCAGTCGCGGAAACTATGGCTACACCTTC
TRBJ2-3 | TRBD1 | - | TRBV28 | CASSIQGSTDTQYF | TGTGCCAGCAGTATACAGGGGAGCACAGATACGCAGTATTTT
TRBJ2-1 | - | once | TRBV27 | CASRGASSYNEQFF | TGTGCCTCCCGCGGGGCTAGCTCCTACAATGAGCAGTTCTTC
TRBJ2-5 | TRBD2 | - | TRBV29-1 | CSVQGGRDQETQYF | TGCAGCGTCCAGGGCGGGAGAGACCAAGAGACCCAGTACTTC
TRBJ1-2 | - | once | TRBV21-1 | CASSQTGPNYGYTF | TGTGCCAGCAGCCAGACAGGGCCGAACTATGGCTACACCTTC
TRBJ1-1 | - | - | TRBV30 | CAWDSVLNTEAFF | TGTGCCTGGGACAGCGTCTTGAACACTGAAGCTTTCTTT
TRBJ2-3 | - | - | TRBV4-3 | CASSLLHSGVATQYF | TGCGCCAGCAGCCTCCTACACTCCGGGGTGGCTACGCAGTATTTT
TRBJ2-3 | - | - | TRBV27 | CASSWGGHEYF | TGTGCCAGCAGTTGGGGGGGACACGAGTATTTT
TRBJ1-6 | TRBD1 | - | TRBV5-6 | CASSTGTGVGSPLHF | TGTGCCAGCAGCACCGGGACAGGGGTTGGCTCACCCCTCCACTTT
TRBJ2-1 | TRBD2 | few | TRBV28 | CASETGTSLPGGYNEQFF | TGTGCCAGCGAGACCGGGACTAGCTTACCTGGGGGATACAATGAGCAGTTCTTC
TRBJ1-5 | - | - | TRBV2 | CASSAQAPAGQPQHF | TGTGCCAGCAGTGCTCAGGCCCCCGCCGGTCAGCCCCAGCATTTT
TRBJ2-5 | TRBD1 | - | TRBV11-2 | CASSLGQLETQYF | TGTGCCAGCAGCCTGGGACAGCTGGAGACCCAGTACTTC
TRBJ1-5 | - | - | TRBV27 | CASSLTWNQPQHF | TGTGCCAGCAGTTTAACTTGGAATCAGCCCCAGCATTTT
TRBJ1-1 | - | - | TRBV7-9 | CASSSDRNTEAFF | TGTGCCAGCAGCTCGGACAGGAACACTGAAGCTTTCTTT